This TCR beta chain was profiled in a study of blood T cell repertoires in COVID-19. As for the study in general: Material from acute and convalescent COVID-19 was sourced from the United States, Italy and Spain. PBMCs, B-cell-depleted T cells, or T cells provided the cDNA or gDNA that made up the material.

Per the original methods: Nucleated cell counts were estimated from reference gene primer amplification. Some clones are missing from TCRdb's copy, which holds only in-frame ones; the method was immunoSEQ multiplex PCR. The V and J calls and the clone size are those of that table, but D and trimming were determined from the DNA. The table has fewer than 200,000 clones, roughly 90% seen once. Sequenced sample: peripheral blood. This clonotype originated in a man aged 55-75 years with acute or convalescent COVID-19.

The CDR3 coding sequence is TGTGCCAGCAGTAACCAGGAAAACTATGGCTACACCTTC. This codes for CASSNQENYGYTF. The gene calls are TRBV12-3 or TRBV12-4 and TRBJ1-2; the D is unclear. This CDR3 contains 13 residues. Trimming cost V 5 bases and J 2 bases, with 9 bases left between them.